This TCR beta chain came from a study of early T cells in non-severe SARS-CoV-2 infection. For the study at large: Sequencing of bulk RNA from unsorted whole blood was done, without chain pairing. General observations from the study: The VDJdb matching leaned toward anti-spike CD8 responses and overlooked private and CD4 specificities.

The CDR3 has 17 amino acids. Germline V gene lookup returns CDR1 DFQATT and CDR2 SNEGSKA (reference sequence). V lost 6 bases and J lost 0; bases outside the gene matches: 10. In the case of this clonotype: Its antigen is undetermined.

Individual cDNA molecules received unique molecular identifiers during library preparation. From the 5' RACE reads, TCRdb called clonotypes with MiXCR, one entry per CDR3 protein. The top ten hold 5% to 5.5% of the sample, which has roughly 71,000 distinct CDR3 sequences, around 14% seen once. This chain connects TRBV20-1 to TRBJ2-1; 11 positions match TRBD2. Sequenced: whole blood. The TCR comes from an adult who was a healthcare worker with PCR-confirmed SARS-CoV-2 infection or an uninfected control (not recorded which). The CDR3 is CSARTGTSGSSYNEQFF. Written as DNA, the CDR3 is TGCAGTGCCAGAACCGGGACTAGCGGTAGCTCCTACAATGAGCAGTTCTTC.